This paragraph covers one T cell receptor (beta chain) sequence. Every subset's genomic DNA went evenly onto several immunoSEQ plates. Sequenced by immunoSEQ multiplex PCR; TCRdb stores in-frame clones only, minus some. The profile shows 400,000 to 600,000 clones, approximately 94% of them singletons. The data were taken from a study of shared clonotypes between healthy human individuals. The germline V gene encodes CDR1 MNHNS and CDR2 SASEGT. The V segment lost 4 bases and the J segment 1 base; nucleotides outside the gene matches: 9. This CDR3 is built from 17 residues. Sequenced: naive CD4+ T cells sorted from blood. Specified subset: CD45RA+ positively selected. V is TRBV6-1 and J is TRBJ1-1; 10 bases fit TRBD1. The receptor comes from a woman aged 25 to 45 in good health. The DNA for the CDR3 is TGTGCCAGCAGTGCGATGACAGGGGGCCCTTCGAACACTGAAGCTTTCTTT. As protein: CASSAMTGGPSNTEAFF.